Listed below are T cell receptor beta chains from one sample, sequenced in a study of vaccination and CD4 T cells after COVID-19. The antigens for these receptors are not known. TCRdb itself ran the PCR reads through MiXCR, one entry per CDR3 protein. Of 15,000 to 20,000 distinct CDR3 sequences detected, 58% appear once; the ten largest clones hold around 9.7%. Material: CD4+ T cells from blood, cultured in vitro, obtained after SARS-CoV-2 vaccination. The source of these receptors is a human donor who had recovered from COVID-19. Each CDR3 is given with its conserved first and last residue. Fields, in order: V gene, D gene, J gene, clone size, CDR3 protein, CDR3 DNA. A D gene is named only where the DNA matches it firmly. Clone size is given for some rows only: seen once, a few or many times, or a class if the clone is expanded.

TRBV19	NA	TRBJ2-1	NA	CASSLLGASSEQFF	TGTGCCAGTAGCTTACTGGGGGCGTCGAGTGAGCAGTTCTTC
TRBV24-1	TRBD1	TRBJ2-7	NA	CATSEGGPHEQYF	TGTGCCACCAGTGAAGGGGGCCCTCACGAGCAGTACTTC
TRBV7-9	TRBD1	TRBJ2-2	NA	CASIPTGVAGELFF	TGTGCCAGCATCCCGACAGGGGTGGCCGGGGAGCTGTTTTTT
TRBV4-1	NA	TRBJ1-1	NA	CASSQASGGRRNTEAFF	TGCGCCAGCAGCCAAGCATCGGGAGGGAGAAGGAACACTGAAGCTTTCTTT
TRBV18	NA	TRBJ1-2	NA	CASSLDNYGYTF	TGTGCCAGCTCTCTGGATAACTATGGCTACACCTTC
TRBV20-1	NA	TRBJ1-5	NA	CSARVNPNQPQHF	TGCAGTGCTAGAGTCAATCCCAATCAGCCCCAGCATTTT
TRBV6-1	NA	TRBJ1-5	few	CASSGSMGNQPQHF	TGTGCCAGCAGTGGGAGTATGGGCAATCAGCCCCAGCATTTT
TRBV15	NA	TRBJ1-5	NA	CATSRDTGIEPQHF	TGTGCCACCAGCAGAGATACAGGGATCGAGCCCCAGCATTTT
TRBV5-6	TRBD1	TRBJ1-2	NA	CASSPRDRDYGYTF	TGTGCCAGCAGCCCTAGAGACAGGGACTATGGCTACACCTTC
TRBV6-1	TRBD1	TRBJ1-5	NA	CASSEGTASEPQHF	TGTGCCAGCAGTGAGGGGACAGCCTCCGAACCCCAGCATTTT
TRBV7-8	NA	TRBJ2-7	NA	CASSLAVWGDEQYF	TGTGCCAGCAGCTTAGCCGTTTGGGGGGACGAGCAGTACTTC
TRBV19	TRBD1	TRBJ1-5	few	CASSFPGGDQPQHF	TGTGCCAGTAGTTTTCCAGGGGGGGATCAGCCCCAGCATTTT
TRBV6-1	TRBD2	TRBJ2-7	few	CASSDPGTSGSYEQYF	TGTGCCAGCAGTGACCCCGGGACTAGCGGCTCCTACGAGCAGTACTTC
TRBV20-1	NA	TRBJ2-5	few	CSARRPGRNQETQYF	TGCAGTGCCAGGCGTCCCGGACGGAACCAAGAGACCCAGTACTTC
TRBV10-3	TRBD2	TRBJ2-3	NA	CAISESSGGTDTQYF	TGTGCCATCAGTGAGTCTAGCGGGGGCACAGATACGCAGTATTTT
TRBV5-3	NA	TRBJ2-5	NA	CASSGGPAQETQYF	TGTGCCAGCAGCGGCGGACCAGCACAAGAGACCCAGTACTTC
TRBV27	NA	TRBJ2-1	once	CASSFGTPKGSYNEQFF	TGTGCCAGCAGTTTCGGGACACCGAAGGGCTCCTACAATGAGCAGTTCTTC
TRBV28	NA	TRBJ1-1	NA	CASKDTEAFF	TGTGCCAGCAAGGACACTGAAGCTTTCTTT
TRBV20-1	NA	TRBJ1-3	few	CSASHSGNTIYF	TGCAGTGCTAGCCATTCCGGAAACACCATATATTTT
TRBV2	TRBD1	TRBJ1-2	few	CASSAPGQGNGYTF	TGTGCCAGCAGTGCTCCTGGACAGGGAAATGGCTACACCTTC
TRBV19	NA	TRBJ1-5	NA	CASIGRSNQPQHF	TGTGCCAGTATTGGCAGAAGCAATCAGCCCCAGCATTTT
TRBV30	TRBD1	TRBJ1-6	NA	CAWNLDRGSSPLHF	TGTGCCTGGAATCTCGACAGGGGTTCTTCACCCCTCCACTTT
TRBV7-6	NA	TRBJ1-3	NA	CASSLREFSGNTIYF	TGTGCCAGCAGCTTAAGGGAATTCTCTGGAAACACCATATATTTT
TRBV11-3	NA	TRBJ2-1	NA	CASSLAGESVF	TGTGCCAGCAGCTTAGCAGGGGAATCGGTCTTC
TRBV7-9	NA	TRBJ1-1	NA	CASSLAAVNTEAFF	TGTGCCAGCAGCTTAGCGGCGGTGAACACTGAAGCTTTCTTT
TRBV27	NA	TRBJ1-1	few	CASSHPNTEAFF	TGTGCCAGCAGTCACCCCAACACTGAAGCTTTCTTT
TRBV6-2/TRBV6-3	TRBD2	TRBJ2-5	NA	CASSYSRSSGTPYGQETQYF	TGTGCCAGCAGTTACTCGAGATCTAGCGGGACACCCTACGGCCAAGAGACCCAGTACTTC
TRBV20-1	NA	TRBJ1-2	NA	CSASPGRPVRTGYTF	TGCAGTGCTAGTCCGGGACGGCCCGTCAGGACTGGCTACACCTTC
TRBV15	NA	TRBJ1-2	few	CATSSPLGQGYTF	TGTGCCACCAGCAGCCCGTTAGGTCAGGGCTACACCTTC
TRBV19	NA	TRBJ2-2	NA	CASCRDPGYGELFF	TGTGCCAGTTGCAGGGACCCCGGGTACGGGGAGCTGTTTTTT
TRBV25-1	NA	TRBJ2-3	NA	CASRRGGTDTQYF	TGTGCCAGCAGGCGTGGGGGCACAGATACGCAGTATTTT
TRBV20-1	NA	TRBJ2-3	NA	CSAREGWDTQYF	TGCAGTGCTAGAGAGGGCTGGGATACGCAGTATTTT